The text below deals with one T cell receptor beta chain. In its sample, this clonotype was seen many times. The antigen this receptor binds is unknown. No much larger clonotype is one base removed from it; base qualities were not supplied. The CDR3 spans 17 residues, from the cysteine through the phenylalanine. The CDR3 DNA has 51 bases and is translated from base 1. CDR1 SGHTA and CDR2 FQGNSA are derived from the germline V gene. V has 0 bases trimmed and J has 0 bases trimmed; junction bases matching no gene number 7. This entry is derived from a study of regulatory T cells in long-lasting Graves disease (dated by TCRdb to the early 2020s). With respect to the entire study: In the newly diagnosed Graves' disease group, patients had been taking antithyroid drugs for less than 3 months. Persistent Graves' disease patients were compared with newly diagnosed Graves' disease patients by peripheral blood TCR sequencing and RNA sequencing. The study was registered as a clinical trial and conducted in China. A total of around 35 samples underwent TCR sequencing, from about 13 patients with persistent Graves' disease and around 20 patients with newly diagnosed Graves' disease.

The full study reports these points: Only the TCR beta chain was sequenced and analyzed. A larger number of public clonotypes was shared among persistent patients (about 2,700) than among newly diagnosed patients (approximately 930). TRBV28, TRBJ1-2 and TRBJ2-5 were preferentially used in persistent disease, while TRBV20-1 and TRBJ2-1 were favored in newly diagnosed disease. The authors noted that the small sample size was a limitation that may lower accuracy. The study examined only peripheral blood because the primary lesion, thyroid tissue, could not be accessed. Persistent Graves' disease patients showed lower TCR Shannon entropy and fewer highly expanded clones than newly diagnosed patients, suggesting clonal expansion.

Receptor amplification or capture employed multiplex PCR. For sequencing, an Illumina HiSeq 4000 was employed. To build TCR beta libraries, CDR3 regions were amplified by Arm-PCR using iRepertoire HTBI primers. Before sequencing, the PCR products went through gel purification. The study's own analysis went as follows. Gene usage analysis of CDR3 amino acid clonotypes relied on the approximately 68 TRBV and 14 TRBJ segments identified across samples. COPE and FqMerger were used to merge the filtered high-quality paired reads into contigs. BLAST was used to align contigs to IMGT TRBV, TRBD and TRBJ reference genes, with CDR3 defined following IMGT. Any clonotype with a frequency above 0.1% was counted as a highly expanded clone. Repertoire diversity was measured by Shannon entropy, and V-J evenness by the Gini coefficient. Public clonotypes were defined as clonotypes shared by more than one individual. TCRdb passed the public sequencing reads through fastp at Q25 and MiXCR, retaining productive beta sequences. Every CDR3 protein is listed once, alongside the most common genes and DNA of its rows. TCRdb's processing, not the authors' own work, is the source of the V and J calls. The sample profile shows around 400,000 distinct CDR3 sequences; 10% to 15% of them were found once. The top ten constitute 18% of the sample.

Reading the label with the study, this specimen's time point is: newly diagnosed GD, antithyroid drugs for less than 3 months. For both TCR sequencing and RNA sequencing, RNA was extracted from PBMCs using TRIzol. The diagnosis of Graves' disease followed American Thyroid Association guidelines. Patients for the study were recruited at an endocrinology department in Xi'an, China. Each patient gave 7 to 9.5 milliliters of peripheral blood, collected in an EDTA anticoagulant tube. Ficoll Paque Plus density gradient separation was used to isolate PBMCs, and no further T cell sorting was performed. An Agilent 2100 Bioanalyzer and agarose gel were used to check RNA quality, and a NanoDrop 2000 was used to measure RNA concentration. This same sample was also taken into another study, of T cells in Graves' hyperthyroidism and ophthalmopathy. As noted in the second study: Stable Graves' hyperthyroidism was defined as no progression to ophthalmopathy during 18 months of follow-up. Hyperthyroidism patients were aged 18 to 65 years and newly diagnosed, with disease duration of less than 2 months. Patients with uncontrolled infections, other autoimmune diseases, pregnancy or lactation were excluded. Diagnoses were based on clinical symptoms, serum thyroxine and TRAb, thyroid ultrasound and orbital computed tomography. For the first round of RT-PCR on the TCR CDR3, the HTBI primer set was used together with the Qiagen OneStep RT-PCR kit. Blood samples also contained most of the expanded thyroid clonotypes (frequency above 0.001), which suggests that blood repertoires may reflect thyroid immune responses. A 13 V-J signature model separated ophthalmopathy from stable hyperthyroidism, with about 90% sensitivity and roughly 81% specificity in cross-validation and 80%/75% in testing. In validation, progression to ophthalmopathy was predicted by the model with 55% to 71% sensitivity and around 76% specificity, a median of 6.5 months before onset. To identify TCR V-J signatures that set the groups apart, the researchers used a discovery cohort of 100 patients, made up of 40 to 45 with Graves' ophthalmopathy and 55 to 65 with stable Graves' hyperthyroidism. Prospective prediction of ophthalmopathy was tested in an independent validation cohort of about 19 hyperthyroidism patients and 15 to 17 patients who later progressed to ophthalmopathy. The approximately 98 discovery patients were randomly divided into training and test sets at a 7:3 ratio. The study also compared thyroid tissue and blood T-cell repertoires from five or six Graves' hyperthyroidism patients. After sampling, hyperthyroidism patients received methimazole starting at 30 mg daily, and ophthalmopathy patients received high-dose intravenous methylprednisolone. A second multiplex PCR round built the libraries, followed by size selection and purification. The libraries were sequenced on an Illumina HiSeq2000 using paired-end 100 bp reads. Raw data were processed with SOAPnuke, discarding reads with adapters, uncalled bases, mean Phred below 15, or no exact constant-primer or identifier match. High-quality paired reads were merged with COPE v1.2.5, and unique nucleotide sequences were defined as clonotypes. MiTCR v1.1 was used to align clonotypes to the IMGT TRBV, TRBD and TRBJ reference segments. The analysis included only V-J combinations with a frequency above 0.0001, which together covered 99% to 99.2% of the repertoires. A TCS score was defined as the ratio of F50 (clonal expansion) to E x V (chaos), with BLOSUM62-based TCRdist applied between CDR3 peptides within each V-J. Welch's t-statistics and random forest reduced just over 500 V-J features to 13, which were used in a naive Bayes classifier (R e1071). No statistical method was used to set the sample size in advance, and investigators knew the group allocation. The paper describes TCR Vbeta CDR3 sequencing of 140 or so peripheral blood samples, made up of around 41 ophthalmopathy patients, roughly 80 hyperthyroidism patients and about 17 progressor patients.

The sequence is built from TRBV7-2 and TRBJ2-7; TRBD2 matches 8 bases in the middle. The sequencing used peripheral blood mononuclear cells (PBMCs), collected at new diagnosis, from a patient treated with antithyroid drugs. The receptor's source is a woman between 18 and 30 years old with Graves disease. Donor details come from another sample of the same person, matched by shared clones. The DNA sequence is TGTGCCAGCAGCTTAGCTCCACTAGCGGTGCTCTCCTACGAGCAGTACTTC. This sequence encodes CASSLAPLAVLSYEQYF.